This is a list of T cell receptor beta chains from one sample in a study of identifying expanded T cells in peripheral blood. Data came from immunoSEQ multiplex PCR; TCRdb stores just in-frame clones and leaves some out. The data hold around 120,000 clones, with 70% to 90% observed a single time. The sequencing sample was made of blood. These receptors were collected from a person between 18 and 75 years old in good health. Both conserved end residues are part of each CDR3. Fields, in order: D gene, V gene, J gene, clone size, CDR3 DNA, CDR3 protein. A D gene is named only where the DNA matches it firmly. Clone size is shown for a subset of rows, as once, few, many or a class of expanded clone.

>TRBD2|TRBV7-7|TRBJ2-1|-
TGTGCCAGCAGCTTAGGAGGCGCGGGAGCCTACAATGAGCAGTTCTTC
CASSLGGAGAYNEQFF
>-|TRBV6-1|TRBJ1-1|-
TGTGCCAGCAGTGAGACAGGCCCCACTGAAGCTTTCTTT
CASSETGPTEAFF
>-|TRBV18|TRBJ1-1|-
TGTGCCAGCTCACCACCGGCATGGGGCGGGATGAACACTGAAGCTTTCTTT
CASSPPAWGGMNTEAFF
>-|TRBV4-3|TRBJ2-5|-
TGCGCCAGCAGCCTGGGATACCAAGAGACCCAGTACTTC
CASSLGYQETQYF
>-|TRBV11-2|TRBJ1-1|-
TGTGCCAGCAGCTCCAGACAGTTGAACACTGAAGCTTTCTTT
CASSSRQLNTEAFF
>-|TRBV28|TRBJ2-5|-
TGTGCCAGCAGTTCCGGAAGGGGAGAGACCCAGTACTTC
CASSSGRGETQYF
>-|TRBV2|TRBJ2-5|-
TGTGCCAGCAGTGGCCGCAGGTTGGGGGAGACCCAGTACTTC
CASSGRRLGETQYF
>TRBD1|TRBV27|TRBJ2-1|-
TGTGCCAGCCGGGACAGGATATACAATGAGCAGTTCTTC
CASRDRIYNEQFF
>-|TRBV7-6|TRBJ2-2|-
TGTGCCAGCAGCTTAATGGCCATTACAGCGAACACCGGGGAGCTGTTTTTT
CASSLMAITANTGELFF
>-|TRBV7-9|TRBJ2-7|-
TGTGCCAGCAGCTTTTCGGGAAGGAGCTCCTACGAGCAGTACTTC
CASSFSGRSSYEQYF
>-|TRBV27|TRBJ2-7|-
TGTGCCAGCAGCCACAGACAGGACAGAGGCAACTCCTACGAGCAGTACTTC
CASSHRQDRGNSYEQYF
>TRBD1|TRBV29-1|TRBJ1-2|medium-sized
TGCAGCGCAGTGGGGACAGGGGGTAACTATGGCTACACCTTC
CSAVGTGGNYGYTF
>TRBD1|TRBV7-2|TRBJ2-7|-
TGTGCCAGCAGCTTAGTGGGACAGGGGGCAAGCTCCTACGAGCAGTACTTC
CASSLVGQGASSYEQYF
>TRBD1|TRBV28|TRBJ1-2|-
TGTGCCAGCTTTATAAGGGGGCCCCGCTATGGCTACACCTTC
CASFIRGPRYGYTF
>-|TRBV29-1|TRBJ1-3|-
TGCAGTGCCGTCATTTGGACTAGCTCTGGAAACACCATATATTTT
CSAVIWTSSGNTIYF
>TRBD2|TRBV9|TRBJ2-2|once
TGTGCCAGCAGCGTTAGACTAGCGGGAGAGGACACCGGGGAGCTGTTTTTT
CASSVRLAGEDTGELFF
>-|TRBV21-1|TRBJ2-7|-
TGTGCCAGCAGCAAAGAAGCGGGTCCAAAGGGGCAGTACTTC
CASSKEAGPKGQYF
>TRBD1|TRBV19|TRBJ2-5|-
TGTGCCAGTAGTGAATCCGGGACAGCGCATGGAAGAGAAGCCCAGTACTTC
CASSESGTAHGREAQYF
>TRBD1|TRBV19|TRBJ2-5|-
TGTGCCAGTAGTATAATGGGCTACAGGGGGACCCAGTACTTC
CASSIMGYRGTQYF
>TRBD1|TRBV6-6|TRBJ2-7|once
TGTGCCAGCAGTAAAAACACACAGGGGGCCGCCGAGCAGTACTTC
CASSKNTQGAAEQYF
>-|TRBV2|TRBJ1-2|few
TGTGCCAGCAGGTACACCTCGGAGGGCTATGGCTACACCTTC
CASRYTSEGYGYTF
>-|TRBV7-8|TRBJ2-3|-
TGTGCCAGCAGCCAATGGGACTCAGCTAGCACAGATACGCAGTATTTT
CASSQWDSASTDTQYF
>TRBD1|TRBV7-2|TRBJ1-5|once
TGTGCCAGCAGCTTAGTTTCAGGGGGCGGTCAGCCCCAGCATTTT
CASSLVSGGGQPQHF
>-|TRBV4-2|TRBJ1-4|-
TGTGCCAGCAGCCGCCACCCGGGACCTAGTAATGAAAAACTGTTTTTT
CASSRHPGPSNEKLFF
>-|TRBV2|TRBJ1-2|-
TGTGCCAGCAGTGAAGGACACTATGGCTACACCTTC
CASSEGHYGYTF
>-|TRBV19|TRBJ1-1|-
TGTGCCAGTAGTCCCCAAGGGGGGGGACCCATGAACACTGAAGCTTTCTTT
CASSPQGGGPMNTEAFF
>-|TRBV12-1|TRBJ1-5|-
TGTGCCAGCAGCTTTCGTGACCGTATCAATCAGCCCCAGCATTTT
CASSFRDRINQPQHF
>-|TRBV2|TRBJ1-2|once
TGTGCCAGCAGTTTCCTCACCGGGACCTATGGCTACACCTTC
CASSFLTGTYGYTF
>-|TRBV12-5|TRBJ1-1|-
TGTGCTAGTGGTTTGGAGGGGAACACTGAAGCTTTCTTT
CASGLEGNTEAFF
>-|TRBV28|TRBJ2-1|-
TGTGCCAGCAGTTTGACGAGGGGGTGGTACAATGAGCAGTTCTTC
CASSLTRGWYNEQFF
>TRBD1|TRBV7-2|TRBJ2-3|few
TGTGCCAGCAAGATCGGACAGGGGGGAGATACGCAGTATTTT
CASKIGQGGDTQYF
>TRBD2|TRBV5-1|TRBJ2-1|-
TGCGCCAGCAGCCCTCTTGGCGGGGGGCCTTACAATGAGCAGTTCTTC
CASSPLGGGPYNEQFF
>TRBD1|TRBV7-3|TRBJ2-5|-
TGTGCCAGCAGCTTTAGACGGGACAGCCAAGAGACCCAGTACTTC
CASSFRRDSQETQYF
>-|TRBV6-1|TRBJ2-7|-
TGTGCCAGCAGGGGACCTCTTCGGCAATACGAGCAGTACTTC
CASRGPLRQYEQYF
>TRBD2|TRBV5-1|TRBJ2-5|-
TGCGCCAGCAGCCCGGCGGGGGGGGGATCGAGGGAGACCCAGTACTTC
CASSPAGGGSRETQYF
>-|TRBV30|TRBJ1-1|-
TGTGCCTGGAGTCTCAACAGGGCCACTGAAGCTTTCTTT
CAWSLNRATEAFF
>-|TRBV7-9|TRBJ2-2|-
TGTGCCAGCAGCTTAAGGGCGTCCGGGGAGCTGTTTTTT
CASSLRASGELFF
>TRBD1|TRBV6-5|TRBJ2-7|-
TGTGCCAGCAGTTATCGGGACAGAGGGTTCCACGAGCAGTACTTC
CASSYRDRGFHEQYF
>-|TRBV29-1|TRBJ1-1|-
TGCAGCGTTGAAGAACTCCTCTCTGAAGCTTTCTTT
CSVEELLSEAFF
>TRBD2|TRBV29-1|TRBJ2-7|-
TGCAGCGTTAATGGGGGGGAATCCTACGAGCAGTACTTC
CSVNGGESYEQYF
>-|TRBV5-5|TRBJ1-1|-
TGTGCCAGCAGCCGGGTTGCGGAGGACACTGAAGCTTTCTTT
CASSRVAEDTEAFF
>TRBD1|TRBV6-5|TRBJ2-7|-
TGTGCCAGCAGTCACCGGGACAGGGCGATCGAGCAGTACTTC
CASSHRDRAIEQYF